Below, 31 T cell receptor beta chains from the same sample are listed, as sequenced in a study of OX40 agonist ivuxolimab in advanced cancers. Assay used: immunoSEQ multiplex PCR; TCRdb lists only in-frame clones, some missing. Among 70,000 to 90,000 clones listed, around 90% were seen once. The material was CD4+ or CD8+ T cells sorted from blood, obtained in a trial of the OX40 agonist ivuxolimab. These receptors all stem from an adult with an advanced solid tumor such as melanoma, head and neck, liver or kidney cancer.

The rearrangement links TRBV7-9 to TRBJ2-7, with unresolved D. This CDR3 spans 12 amino acids. Germline CDR1 reads SEHNR; CDR2 reads FQNEAQ (reference sequence). V lost 5 bases to trimming and J lost 2 bases, with 7 bases between them. This CDR3 is CASSTTAYEQYF. CDR3 nucleotides: TGTGCCAGCAGCACGACTGCCTACGAGCAGTACTTC.

The chain uses TRBV11-3 and TRBJ1-2, with D maybe TRBD1 (6 bases). The germline CDR1 and CDR2 sequences are SGHNT and YENEEA. Trimming took off 5 bases at V and 8 bases at J, with 15 bases between the two ends. The CDR3 sequence is 13 residues long. The CDR3 loop reads CASSRQGTEGYTF. Written as DNA, the CDR3 is TGTGCCAGCAGCCGCCAGGGGACGGAAGGCTACACCTTC.

This clone has just one count. The V call is TRBV7-2, the J call TRBJ2-2, with 7 bases fitting TRBD2. This CDR3 has 15 residues. V was pared by 4 bases and J by 3 bases, with 5 bases of the junction left unmatched. Per germline, CDR1 SGHTA and CDR2 FQGNSA. Here the CDR3 DNA reads TGTGCCAGCAGCTCTAGGACTAGTGACACCGGGGAGCTGTTTTTT. It is translated as CASSSRTSDTGELFF.

J is TRBJ1-1 and V is TRBV18; TRBD1 might be the D (5 bases). CDR1 is KGHSH and CDR2 is LQKENI in the germline V gene. The CDR3 runs to 14 residues. Trimming stripped 3 bases from V and 9 bases from J, with 17 bases between. CDR3 region: CASSPRGAEEKAFF. The CDR3 DNA reads as TGTGCCAGCTCACCGAGGGGAGCCGAGGAGAAAGCTTTCTTT.

The CDR3 is CASSIGEPFEQYF. In nucleotides, the CDR3 is TGTGCCAGTAGTATAGGAGAGCCTTTCGAGCAGTACTTC. V and J are TRBV19 and TRBJ2-7; no definite D call. From germline, CDR1 is LNHDA and CDR2 SQIVND (reference sequence). The CDR3 extends over 13 amino acids. Trimming cost V 1 base and J 6 bases, with 10 bases left between them.

This chain links TRBV11-3 with TRBJ2-7; 12 nucleotides agree with TRBD2. The J segment lost 4 bases and the V segment lost 0 bases, leaving 7 bases of the junction unmatched. CDR1 is SGHNT, CDR2 YENEEA, per germline. The CDR3 runs to 17 residues. The DNA for the CDR3 is TGTGCCAGCAGCTTAGATCTCGCACTAGCGGGAGGATACGAGCAGTACTTC. As protein: CASSLDLALAGGYEQYF.

This clone was picked up one time. The rearrangement joins TRBV9 to TRBJ1-3, with a weak D call TRBD1 (5 bases). CDR1 and CDR2 from the germline V gene are SGDLS and YYNGEE. Trimming left V 2 bases short and J 2 bases short, with 20 bases between. The CDR3 loop spans 18 amino acids. The CDR3 here is CASSVWGVASSAGNTIYF. CDR3 sequence (DNA): TGTGCCAGCAGCGTGTGGGGGGTAGCTTCTTCGGCTGGAAACACCATATATTTT.

V usage is TRBV5-1 and J usage is TRBJ2-5; D may be TRBD2 (5 bases). CDR1 is SGHRS and CDR2 is YFSETQ in the germline V gene. This CDR3 contains 15 residues. With 3 bases removed from V and 2 bases from J, the gap between germline ends came to 14 bases. This CDR3 is CASSSLLGPQETQYF. In DNA form, the CDR3 reads TGCGCCAGCAGCTCCCTACTAGGTCCTCAAGAGACCCAGTACTTC.

This clone was seen more than once but under ten times. This chain uses TRBV7-2 with TRBJ2-7; D not certain. CDR3 length equals 12 residues. V lost 5 bases, J lost 6 bases, and 11 bases lay in between. Germline CDR1 is SGHTA and CDR2 is FQGNSA. CDR3 coding DNA: TGTGCCAGCAGCCCGCAGATGGGCGAGCAGTACTTC. Protein sequence: CASSPQMGEQYF.

The DNA of the CDR3 is TGTGCCAGCAGCTGGATCGGGACTGCGAGGACCCAGTACTTC. Translated, it gives CASSWIGTARTQYF. The chain carries TRBV11-3 and TRBJ2-5; D is possibly TRBD2 (6 bases). Trimming pared 4 bases from V and 7 bases from J, leaving 16 bases between. The CDR3 has 14 amino acids. Germline loops: CDR1 SGHNT, CDR2 YENEEA.

V gene TRBV2 combines with J gene TRBJ2-7; D ambiguous. CDR3 length: 11 residues. V shed 10 bases and J shed 0 bases, with 7 bases lying between them. The V gene's germline CDR1 is SNHLY and CDR2 FYNNEI. The CDR3 nucleotides read TGTGCCATGAGGAGCTCCTACGAGCAGTACTTC. Translation gives CAMRSSYEQYF.

V gene TRBV6-1 combines with J gene TRBJ2-3; 8 bases are a match to TRBD1. This CDR3 has 15 amino acids. V lost 1 base and J lost 4; bases outside the gene matches: 4. CDR1 and CDR2 from the germline V gene are MNHNS and SASEGT. CDR3 sequence (DNA): TGTGCCAGCAGTGAAGAGACAGGGGTCTCAGATACGCAGTATTTT. Residues: CASSEETGVSDTQYF.

This clone was seen more than once but under ten times. The chain links TRBV19 to TRBJ1-5, with no clear D. The length of the CDR3 is 15 residues. The ends were cut back, 6 bases at V and 5 bases at J, with 17 bases in the middle. Per germline, CDR1 LNHDA and CDR2 SQIVND (reference sequence). CDR3 nucleotide sequence: TGTGCCAGTAGCCCCTCTGGAGTGGAAGATCAGCCCCAGCATTTT. As protein: CASSPSGVEDQPQHF.

The CDR3 bases are TGTGCCAGCAGCTTAAGAGTGAACACCGGGGAGCTGTTTTTT. Its protein product is CASSLRVNTGELFF. The rearrangement uses TRBV5-4 and TRBJ2-2; D unresolved. CDR3 size: 14 residues. The V gene's germline CDR1 is SGHNT and CDR2 YYREEE (reference sequence). Trimming stripped 2 bases from V and 1 base from J, with 6 bases between.

The chain has TRBV2 and TRBJ2-1; TRBD2 matches 11 bases. Germline V gene sequence: CDR1 SNHLY, CDR2 FYNNEI. The CDR3 spans 15 residues. The V and J ends lost 6 bases and 8 bases, in that order; junction bases with no gene match: 9. The CDR3 loop is CASSHTSGSGDEQFF. The CDR3 bases are TGTGCCAGCAGCCACACTAGCGGGAGTGGCGATGAGCAGTTCTTC.

This sequence joins TRBV10-3 and TRBJ1-3; maybe TRBD1 (5 bases). The germline gives CDR1 ENHRY, CDR2 SYGVKD. With 0 bases removed from V and 3 bases from J, the gap between germline ends came to 6 bases. The CDR3 is 14 residues long. The CDR3 reads CAISESGHGNTIYF. For the CDR3, the DNA is TGTGCCATCAGTGAGTCTGGACATGGAAACACCATATATTTT.

The chain has TRBV5-1 and TRBJ1-1, with a tentative D call TRBD1 (6 bases). The V end lost 3 bases, the J end lost 2 bases, and 11 bases lay between the germline ends. The CDR3 runs to 14 residues. The germline V gene encodes CDR1 SGHRS and CDR2 YFSETQ. The CDR3 coding sequence is TGCGCCAGCAGCTCTGGACAGCCAAACACTGAAGCTTTCTTT. It yields the protein CASSSGQPNTEAFF.

The rearrangement links TRBV5-1 to TRBJ2-7, with D possibly matching TRBD1 (6 bases). This CDR3 is 15 amino acids long. Trimming left V 4 bases short and J 3 bases short, with 17 bases between. Germline V gives CDR1 SGHRS, CDR2 YFSETQ. The CDR3 here is CASSGGQAQLYEQYF. The CDR3 bases are TGCGCCAGCAGCGGGGGACAAGCCCAGCTCTACGAGCAGTACTTC.

The chain uses TRBV28 and TRBJ1-6, with TRBD1 matching over 8 bases. Trimming removed 6 bases from V and 14 bases from J; junction bases left unmatched: 12. The CDR3 contains 14 residues. CDR1 is MDHEN and CDR2 is SYDVKM in the germline V gene. This CDR3 is CASSLGQDFKALHF. The CDR3 nucleotides read TGTGCCAGCAGCCTGGGACAGGATTTTAAGGCCCTCCACTTT.

This rearrangement joins TRBV6-4 to TRBJ2-5, with TRBD2 identical over 14 bases. Germline V gene data show CDR1 as MRHNA and CDR2 as SNTAGT. The CDR3 contains 19 residues. V lost 2 bases and J lost 3; bases outside the gene matches: 11. The CDR3: CASSDTPTSGRAGEETQYF. The CDR3 nucleotides read TGTGCCAGCAGTGACACCCCGACTAGCGGGAGGGCTGGGGAAGAGACCCAGTACTTC.

The chain combines TRBV18 with TRBJ2-7, with TRBD1 matching over 7 bases. Germline V gene sequence: CDR1 KGHSH, CDR2 LQKENI. This CDR3 is built from 16 residues. J gave up 2 bases and V 5 bases, and 12 bases lay outside the gene matches. The CDR3 protein is CASSSLTGTEPYEQYF. CDR3 coding DNA: TGTGCCAGCTCATCGCTTACCGGGACAGAACCCTACGAGCAGTACTTC.

The chain couples TRBV7-8 to TRBJ1-5; 9 bases agree with TRBD1. The germline V gene has CDR1 SGHVS and CDR2 FQNEAQ. The CDR3 extends over 15 amino acids. Losses at the gene ends were 5 bases for V and 7 bases for J; bases not matched to a gene: 9. The CDR3 sequence is CASSAGQGVWQPQHF. The CDR3 nucleotides read TGTGCCAGCAGCGCGGGACAGGGCGTTTGGCAGCCCCAGCATTTT. Combining the CDR3 with reference TRBV7-8 and TRBJ1-5 gives the whole variable domain GAGVSQSPRYKVAKRGQDVALRCDPISGHVSLFWYQQALGQGPEFLTYFQNEAQLDKSGLPSDRFFAERPEGSVSTLKIQRTQQEDSAVYLCASSAGQGVWQPQHFGDGTRLSIL.

This clone appeared a few times. The gene calls are TRBV4-1 and TRBJ1-2; 10 positions agree with TRBD1. The CDR3 is made up of 14 amino acids. V gave up 1 base and J gave up 6 bases; unmatched junction bases: 2. Germline V gives CDR1 MGHRA, CDR2 YSYEKL. The CDR3 loop reads CASSQAGTGDGYTF. The CDR3 DNA sequence: TGCGCCAGCAGCCAAGCCGGGACAGGGGATGGCTACACCTTC.

The chain joins TRBV7-8 to TRBJ2-7, with 7 bases matching TRBD1. The CDR3 sequence is 16 residues long. V gave up 6 bases and J gave up 1 base; unmatched junction bases: 12. The V gene's germline CDR1 is SGHVS and CDR2 FQNEAQ. The CDR3 DNA reads as TGTGCCAGCAGGCTTTCCCAGGGGGTAGGGTCCTACGAGCAGTACTTC. This encodes CASRLSQGVGSYEQYF.

This clone was seen a single time. The rearrangement joins TRBV9 to TRBJ2-7; the D gene is possibly TRBD2 (6 bases). The CDR3 has 16 amino acids. Germline CDR1 SGDLS, CDR2 YYNGEE. The V end lost 0 bases, the J end lost 2 bases, and 15 bases lay between the germline ends. The CDR3 DNA is TGTGCCAGCAGCGTAGGTACCGGGAGTGGGGCCTACGAGCAGTACTTC. Its protein is CASSVGTGSGAYEQYF.

The chain has TRBV2 and TRBJ1-2; D ambiguous. V was cut by 4 bases and J by 12 bases, with 6 bases left in between. Germline assignment: CDR1 SNHLY and CDR2 FYNNEI. The CDR3 has 9 amino acids. This CDR3 is CASSARDTF. Here the CDR3 DNA reads TGTGCCAGCAGTGCAAGGGACACCTTC.

V gene TRBV21-1 combines with J gene TRBJ2-5. TRBV21-1 is recorded as a pseudogene. The CDR3 runs to 12 residues. For the CDR3, the DNA is TGTGCCAGCAGCAAAGTGGGGGAGACCCAGTACTTC. Translated, it gives CASSKVGETQYF.

The J gene is TRBJ1-3, the V gene TRBV28; 9 bases are a match to TRBD1. The CDR3 is 15 amino acids. Germline lookup yields CDR1 MDHEN and CDR2 SYDVKM. The V segment lost 6 bases and the J segment 5 bases; nucleotides outside the gene matches: 8. CDR3 loop: CASSNGQGRRNTIYF. CDR3 bases: TGTGCCAGCAGCAACGGACAGGGGAGAAGAAACACCATATATTTT.

This clone was detected only once. V is TRBV18 and J is TRBJ1-1, with 7 nucleotides matching TRBD1. CDR1 KGHSH and CDR2 LQKENI come from the germline V gene. With V trimmed by 4 bases and J by 1 base, 12 bases remained unmatched. The CDR3 length is 17 residues. The CDR3 protein is CASSRSGQSGRNTEAFF. DNA of the CDR3: TGTGCCAGCTCACGGTCGGGACAGTCCGGGCGGAACACTGAAGCTTTCTTT. Filled out from reference TRBV18 and TRBJ1-1, the complete variable domain reads NAGVMQNPRHLVRRRGQEARLRCSPMKGHSHVYWYRQLPEEGLKFMVYLQKENIIDESGMPKERFSAEFPKEGPSILRIQQVVRGDSAAYFCASSRSGQSGRNTEAFFGQGTRLTVV.

The V gene is TRBV6-5, the J gene TRBJ1-3; weak D call: TRBD1 (5 bases). Trimming pared 6 bases from V and 0 bases from J, leaving 12 bases between. Germline values: CDR1 MNHEY, CDR2 SVGAGI. The CDR3 contains 15 residues. Written as DNA, the CDR3 is TGTGCCAGCAGCCTAGACGGGGGCTCTGGAAACACCATATATTTT. It yields the protein CASSLDGGSGNTIYF.

The V gene is TRBV28, the J gene TRBJ2-2, with D unresolved. The CDR3 has 13 residues. Trimming stripped 1 base from V and 3 bases from J, with 3 bases between. CDR1 MDHEN and CDR2 SYDVKM come from the germline V gene. Here the CDR3 reads CASSLSYTGELFF. The CDR3 DNA sequence: TGTGCCAGCAGTTTATCCTACACCGGGGAGCTGTTTTTT.